This entry is about one T cell receptor (beta chain). The CDR3 runs 15 residues. V lost 3 bases to trimming and J lost 4 bases, with 13 bases between them. Germline-derived CDR1 and CDR2 are KGHSH and LQKENI. After extraction with the RNeasy kit, about 0.45 to 1 ug of the RNA was reverse transcribed using random hexamers. TCRdb independently ran MiXCR on the immunoSEQ multiplex PCR reads; one entry per CDR3 protein. In the table there are 180,000 or so distinct CDR3 sequences, around 94% of which are singletons. The sample comes from a study of CD8 T cells in Susac syndrome. The sequenced material came from CD4+ T cells from PBMCs. The chain combines TRBV18 with TRBJ1-5; TRBD1 might be the D (5 bases). The TCR comes from a human donor in good health. CDR3 in amino acids: CASSPPPGGNQPQHF. As DNA, the CDR3 is TGTGCCAGCTCACCCCCCCCGGGGGGTAATCAGCCCCAGCATTTT.